This T cell receptor beta chain is from a study of CD8 T cells in ankylosing spondylitis. As concerns this clonotype: Its antigen remains unknown.

The CDR3 runs 14 residues. The ends lost 0 bases at V and 5 bases at J; junction bases unmatched: 7. Germline assignment: CDR1 GTSNPN and CDR2 SVGIG (reference sequence). General study findings and limits: With a CD8+ phenotype, disease-linked clones were relatively rare in peripheral blood.

With molecular barcodes, quantitative 5'-RACE was used to make the TCR beta libraries. TCRdb re-called the 5' RACE reads with MiXCR, one entry per CDR3 protein. Of about 340,000 distinct CDR3 sequences in the sample, roughly 14% were seen once. The TCR sequence derives from a male donor with ankylosing spondylitis or in good health (not recorded which). The chain joins TRBV30 to TRBJ2-7; TRBD1 matches 7 bases. Sample: blood, either unsorted or a sorted T cell fraction (not recorded which). The CDR3 region has the DNA TGTGCCTGGAGTGTAGGGGGACAGATCAACGAGCAGTACTTC. This sequence encodes CAWSVGGQINEQYF.